One T cell receptor beta chain is described in this entry. Drawing of peripheral blood yielded about 9.7 milliliters from each donor. This sample is part of a study of blood T cells in healthy people across ages. On the study more broadly: In model experiments, template switching was able to capture about one barcoded beta molecule for every two T cells that were present.

Primers used in a second PCR of about 6 to 11 cycles were a sample-barcoded 5' primer and a J-beta primer mix. Template switching added a 12-random-nucleotide identifier to every cDNA molecule. TCRdb called the 5' RACE reads again in MiXCR, with one record for every CDR3 protein. The repertoire has about 1.6 million distinct CDR3 sequences, 30% to 35% of them found once; the top ten carry approximately 11%. The specimen was blood. The TCR originated in a woman under 40 in good health.

The CDR3 spells CASKGLGAYNSPLHF. The CDR3 region has the DNA TGTGCCAGCAAGGGCCTAGGAGCCTATAATTCACCCCTCCACTTT. The chain joins TRBV27 to TRBJ1-6; D is unclear. Germline V gives CDR1 MNHEY, CDR2 SMNVEV (reference sequence). CDR3 length equals 15 residues. Trimming removed 7 bases at V and 2 bases at J, with 12 bases between.